Presented here are 30 T cell receptor beta chains from one specimen sequenced in a study of Ad26.COV2.S vaccination and SARS-CoV-2 variants. Stated treatment: around 19 received Ad26.COV2.S at low or high dose, single or two shots; five or six received placebo; per-sample allocation not given. All samples were drawn on day 63, counting from the first vaccine or placebo injection. Clones were sequenced by immunoSEQ multiplex PCR, and TCRdb holds only the in-frame ones, with some missing. There are fewer than 400,000 clones in the sample; over 75% occur only once, and 1.5% to 2% lies in the top ten. The specimen was peripheral blood, collected in a trial of Ad26.COV2.S vaccine versus placebo. Source of these receptors: a person aged 18-60 years who received the Ad26.COV2.S COVID-19 vaccine or a placebo.

The chain couples TRBV5-6 to TRBJ2-7, with 11 positions matching TRBD2. V lost 4 bases and J lost 8; bases outside the gene matches: 8. The length of the CDR3 is 14 residues. In germline, CDR1 is SGHDT, CDR2 YYEEEE. The CDR3 sequence: CASSTSGSPMKQYF. Here the CDR3 DNA reads TGTGCCAGCAGCACTAGCGGGAGCCCGATGAAGCAGTACTTC.

The chain is built from TRBV21-1 and TRBJ2-7; the listed D gene, TRBD1, was not tested against the DNA. TRBV21-1 corresponds to a pseudogene. The CDR3 length is 11 residues. The CDR3 is CASSPPGHTNF. The CDR3 DNA reads TGTGCCAGCAGCCCTCCGGGACACACCAACTTC.

The chain links TRBV11-2 to TRBJ2-2, with D perhaps TRBD2 (6 bases). V lost 2 bases, J lost 6 bases, and 10 bases lay in between. The CDR3 length is 14 residues. Germline CDR1 SGHAT, CDR2 FQNNGV. CDR3: CASSLRGFPGELFF. CDR3 coding DNA: TGTGCCAGCAGCTTACGGGGGTTCCCCGGGGAGCTGTTTTTT. Full variable domain (rest looked up from reference TRBV11-2 and TRBJ2-2): EAGVAQSPRYKIIEKRQSVAFWCNPISGHATLYWYQQILGQGPKLLIQFQNNGVVDDSQLPKDRFSAERLKGVDSTLKIQPAKLEDSAVYLCASSLRGFPGELFFGEGSRLTVL.

The chain couples TRBV30 to TRBJ1-1; tentatively, D is TRBD1 (5 bases). CDR3 length equals 13 residues. Germline values: CDR1 GTSNPN, CDR2 SVGIG (reference sequence). V shed 5 bases and J shed 11 bases, with 21 bases lying between them. CDR3 in DNA: TGTGCCTGGGGCGACGGGGCAAGGGTTACGGCTTTCTTT. Residues: CAWGDGARVTAFF. The full variable domain, rest sourced from reference TRBV30 and TRBJ1-1, is SQTIHQWPATLVQPVGSPLSLECTVEGTSNPNLYWYRQAAGRGLQLLFYSVGIGQISSEVPQNLSASRPQDRQFILSSKKLLLSDSGFYLCAWGDGARVTAFFGQGTRLTVV.

This chain connects TRBV11-3 to TRBJ2-7; TRBD1 matches at 7 bases. Germline values: CDR1 SGHNT, CDR2 YENEEA. The junction had 8 bases not matched to a gene; V was cut back by 5 bases and J by 4 bases. There are 14 residues in the CDR3. CDR3 region: CASSVWDRPYEQYF. CDR3 coding DNA: TGTGCCAGCAGCGTCTGGGACAGACCTTACGAGCAGTACTTC.

The chain carries TRBV5-6 and TRBJ1-1; a possible D gene is TRBD1 (5 bases). The CDR3 has 14 amino acids. Germline V lookup: CDR1 SGHDT, CDR2 YYEEEE. V lost 6 bases and J 0 bases, leaving 12 bases between the germline ends. The CDR3: CASMRTLMNTEAFF. CDR3 DNA sequence: TGTGCCAGCATGCGGACACTTATGAACACTGAAGCTTTCTTT. The full variable domain, in which reference TRBV5-6 and TRBJ1-1 provide the parts outside the CDR3, is DAGVTQSPTHLIKTRGQQVTLRCSPKSGHDTVSWYQQALGQGPQFIFQYYEEEERQRGNFPDRFSGHQFPNYSSELNVNALLLGDSALYLCASMRTLMNTEAFFGQGTRLTVV.

The chain recombines TRBV28 with TRBJ1-1; a weak D match, TRBD1 (5 bases). V was clipped by 3 bases and J by 5 bases, with 13 bases between them. This CDR3 has 14 residues. CDR1 MDHEN and CDR2 SYDVKM come from the germline V gene. The CDR3: CASSFTGPGTEAFF. The DNA for the CDR3 is TGTGCCAGCAGTTTTACGGGGCCGGGGACTGAAGCTTTCTTT.

V usage is TRBV3-1 (or the pseudogene TRBV3-2) and J usage is TRBJ2-2, with D unclear. V gave up 0 bases and J gave up 8 bases, with 4 bases separating them. This CDR3 has 12 residues. The V gene's germline CDR1 is LGHDT and CDR2 YNNKEL (reference sequence). This CDR3 reads CASSQDRGELFF. CDR3 bases: TGTGCCAGCAGCCAAGATAGGGGGGAGCTGTTTTTT.

This clone was picked up one time. The genes are TRBV7-9 and TRBJ2-1; 9 bases match TRBD1. The CDR3 runs to 15 residues. Germline trimming cut 4 bases from V and 5 bases from J; bases unmatched to any gene: 6. The germline V gene encodes CDR1 SEHNR and CDR2 FQNEAQ (reference sequence). CDR3 residues: CASSSGTGPNNEQFF. The DNA for the CDR3 is TGTGCCAGCAGCTCCGGGACAGGGCCTAACAATGAGCAGTTCTTC.

The chain joins TRBV19 to TRBJ1-1, with 7 bases fitting TRBD1. The ends lost 6 bases at V and 3 bases at J; junction bases unmatched: 4. In germline, CDR1 is LNHDA, CDR2 SQIVND (reference sequence). This CDR3 comprises 13 residues. CDR3 nucleotides: TGTGCCAGTAGACTACAGGGGTACACTGAAGCTTTCTTT. Encoded protein: CASRLQGYTEAFF. Full variable domain (rest looked up from reference TRBV19 and TRBJ1-1): DGGITQSPKYLFRKEGQNVTLSCEQNLNHDAMYWYRQDPGQGLRLIYYSQIVNDFQKGDIAEGYSVSREKKESFPLTVTSAQKNPTAFYLCASRLQGYTEAFFGQGTRLTVV.

CDR3 residues: CASSLVAASTDTQYF. In DNA, the CDR3 is TGCGCCAGCAGCTTGGTGGCGGCTAGCACAGATACGCAGTATTTT. The chain is built from TRBV5-1 and TRBJ2-3; D not certain. This CDR3 contains 15 residues. V was pared by 0 bases and J by 0 bases, with 8 bases between. Germline V gene lookup returns CDR1 SGHRS and CDR2 YFSETQ.

J is TRBJ1-6 and V is TRBV20-1; D is possibly TRBD1 (5 bases). V was trimmed by 3 bases and J by 10 bases, leaving 13 bases between them. Germline values: CDR1 DFQATT, CDR2 SNEGSKA (reference sequence). The CDR3 contains 13 residues. The DNA of the CDR3 is TGCAGTGCTAGTGGGGGGGTGAGCTCACCCCTCCACTTT. Amino acids: CSASGGVSSPLHF.

To note about this clone: Other DNA sequences within the sample encode an identical CDR3. The V call is TRBV12-3 or TRBV12-4, the J call TRBJ2-5; D gene unclear. The CDR3 covers 11 residues. V was trimmed by 3 bases and J by 5 bases, leaving 4 bases between them. Written as DNA, the CDR3 is TGTGCCAGCAGTTTTGGGGAGACCCAGTACTTC. It specifies CASSFGETQYF.

V and J are TRBV7-8 and TRBJ1-3; 7 nucleotides agree with TRBD1. Germline V gene data show CDR1 as SGHVS and CDR2 as FQNEAQ. The CDR3 covers 14 residues. Losses at the gene ends were 4 bases for V and 4 bases for J; bases not matched to a gene: 4. CDR3 in amino acids: CASSSTGAGNTIYF. The CDR3, as DNA: TGTGCCAGCAGCTCTACAGGGGCCGGAAACACCATATATTTT.

The V and J genes are TRBV5-1 and TRBJ2-7; TRBD2 is a possible D gene (6 bases). V lost 2 bases and J lost 4, with 13 bases in between. This CDR3 region has 14 residues. Germline CDR1 is SGHRS and CDR2 is YFSETQ. CDR3 nucleotides: TGCGCCAGCAGCTTTTCCGGGAGCGGGTACGAGCAGTACTTC. It is translated as CASSFSGSGYEQYF. Looking up the rest from reference TRBV5-1 and TRBJ2-7 gives the full variable domain: KAGVTQTPRYLIKTRGQQVTLSCSPISGHRSVSWYQQTPGQGLQFLFEYFSETQRNKGNFPGRFSGRQFSNSRSEMNVSTLELGDSALYLCASSFSGSGYEQYFGPGTRLTVT.

The V gene is TRBV19, the J gene TRBJ2-1, with TRBD1 matching over 7 bases. The CDR3 covers 13 residues. CDR1 is LNHDA and CDR2 is SQIVND in the germline V gene (reference sequence). V trimming: 2 bases; J trimming: 5 bases; junction bases outside the gene matches: 0. This chain's CDR3 is CASSIRGHNEQFF. As DNA, the CDR3 is TGTGCCAGTAGTATAAGGGGGCACAATGAGCAGTTCTTC.

This chain connects TRBV10-3 to TRBJ2-2; 7 positions agree with TRBD2. The CDR3 spans 12 residues. The J segment lost 5 bases and the V segment lost 7 bases, leaving 1 base of the junction unmatched. Germline loops: CDR1 ENHRY, CDR2 SYGVKD. The DNA for the CDR3 is TGTGCCATCACCGGGGGGACCGGGGAGCTGTTTTTT. Amino acid sequence: CAITGGTGELFF.

V and J are TRBV2 and TRBJ2-3; 8 bases align to TRBD2. The CDR3 has 14 residues. The V segment lost 6 bases and the J segment 4 bases; nucleotides outside the gene matches: 6. Germline V lookup: CDR1 SNHLY, CDR2 FYNNEI. CDR3 coding DNA: TGTGCCAGCAGCCGGGCGGGAGGCTCAGATACGCAGTATTTT. It specifies CASSRAGGSDTQYF.

On this clone: Other nucleotide sequences from this sample produce the same CDR3. The CDR3 nucleotides are TGTGCCACCAGTGACCCAGGACTAGCGGGAGTTGGTGAGCAGTTCTTC. Its protein product is CATSDPGLAGVGEQFF. The chain couples TRBV24-1 to TRBJ2-1; 13 bases fit TRBD2. J gave up 9 bases and V 4 bases, and 8 bases lay outside the gene matches. From germline, CDR1 is KGHDR and CDR2 SFDVKD. The CDR3 sequence is 16 residues long.

The rearrangement joins TRBV5-6 to TRBJ2-7, with 14 bases matching TRBD2. CDR3 length: 17 amino acids. Trimming at V came to 3 bases and at J to 3 bases, leaving 8 bases not matched to a gene. Germline V gives CDR1 SGHDT, CDR2 YYEEEE. DNA for the CDR3: TGTGCCAGCAGCTCTGGACTAGCGGGAGGAACCCGCTACGAGCAGTACTTC. Its translation: CASSSGLAGGTRYEQYF. Drawing the rest from reference TRBV5-6 and TRBJ2-7, the complete variable domain is DAGVTQSPTHLIKTRGQQVTLRCSPKSGHDTVSWYQQALGQGPQFIFQYYEEEERQRGNFPDRFSGHQFPNYSSELNVNALLLGDSALYLCASSSGLAGGTRYEQYFGPGTRLTVT.

The chain couples TRBV12-3 or TRBV12-4 to TRBJ2-3, with D unclear. Trimming cost V 2 bases and J 2 bases, with 5 bases left between them. CDR3 length: 13 residues. The CDR3 nucleotides are TGTGCCAGCAGTTTATACGACACAGATACGCAGTATTTT. Translation: CASSLYDTDTQYF.

V and J are TRBV9 and TRBJ2-2; 8 bases are shared with TRBD2. The CDR3 spans 16 residues. Germline-derived CDR1 and CDR2 are SGDLS and YYNGEE. V was pared by 4 bases and J by 4 bases, with 9 bases of the junction left unmatched. CDR3 sequence (DNA): TGTGCCAGCAGCCCCAGGAGCGGGAGATCCACCGGGGAGCTGTTTTTT. Translated: CASSPRSGRSTGELFF.

The sample holds one count of this clone. This chain joins TRBV6-5 and TRBJ1-1, with D unresolved. The CDR3 consists of 13 residues. V dropped 6 bases and J dropped 5 bases, with 13 bases sitting between them. Germline CDR1 and CDR2: MNHEY and SVGAGI. The CDR3, as DNA: TGTGCCAGCAGCTTACTAAGGGAGACTGAAGCTTTCTTT. Translating gives CASSLLRETEAFF.

The chain recombines TRBV19 with TRBJ1-1; D perhaps matches TRBD1 (5 bases). The CDR3 extends over 18 amino acids. Germline V gene lookup returns CDR1 LNHDA and CDR2 SQIVND (reference sequence). Deletions cut 9 bases from V and 3 bases from J, with 29 bases between. The CDR3 loop is CASLRRDQARSGHTEAFF. The CDR3 DNA reads TGTGCCAGCTTGCGGAGGGACCAAGCGAGGAGTGGGCACACTGAAGCTTTCTTT.

The rearrangement joins TRBV29-1 to TRBJ2-7; 10 nucleotides match TRBD2. V lost 5 bases and J lost 6; bases outside the gene matches: 7. This CDR3 region has 13 residues. The germline V gene encodes CDR1 SQVTM and CDR2 ANQGSEA. CDR3 sequence: CSVPRTSGFEQYF. CDR3 nucleotides: TGCAGCGTTCCTAGGACTAGCGGTTTCGAGCAGTACTTC.

This clone occurred a few times. CDR3 nucleotide sequence: TGTGCCAGTAGTCGGGACAGGGACTCTGGAAACACCATATATTTT. Amino acids: CASSRDRDSGNTIYF. This chain links TRBV19 with TRBJ1-3; 9 bases line up with TRBD1. Germline CDR1 is LNHDA and CDR2 is SQIVND (reference sequence). J lost 0 bases, V lost 5 bases, and 2 bases had no gene match. This CDR3 contains 15 residues.

The table lists this clone with a count of one. This chain uses TRBV27 with TRBJ2-1; TRBD2 matches at 9 bases. From germline, CDR1 is MNHEY and CDR2 SMNVEV (reference sequence). The length of the CDR3 is 21 residues. V dropped 4 bases and J dropped 10; count of bases not matched to a gene: 29. CDR3 region: CASSSTPPGPGGGRASREQFF. The CDR3 coding sequence is TGTGCCAGCAGTTCTACCCCCCCGGGACCCGGGGGCGGGAGGGCCTCCCGGGAGCAGTTCTTC.

This chain links TRBV2 with TRBJ2-2; 13 nucleotides agree with TRBD2. V gave up 6 bases and J gave up 4 bases; unmatched junction bases: 2. The length of the CDR3 is 15 residues. Germline lookup yields CDR1 SNHLY and CDR2 FYNNEI. CDR3 sequence (DNA): TGTGCCAGCAGGGGGACTAGCGGGGTCACCGGGGAGCTGTTTTTT. Translating it yields CASRGTSGVTGELFF.

V is TRBV5-1 and J is TRBJ1-1; 7 nucleotides match TRBD1. With 2 bases clipped from V and 3 bases from J, the junction kept 4 bases outside the gene matches. CDR1 is SGHRS, CDR2 YFSETQ, per germline. This CDR3 contains 14 residues. In DNA, the CDR3 is TGCGCCAGCAGCTTAAGGGGGCGGGACACTGAAGCTTTCTTT. Translating gives CASSLRGRDTEAFF. Based on the CDR3 plus reference TRBV5-1 and TRBJ1-1, the full variable domain is KAGVTQTPRYLIKTRGQQVTLSCSPISGHRSVSWYQQTPGQGLQFLFEYFSETQRNKGNFPGRFSGRQFSNSRSEMNVSTLELGDSALYLCASSLRGRDTEAFFGQGTRLTVV.

The rearrangement uses TRBV15 and TRBJ2-1, with 10 bases that match TRBD2. This CDR3 is built from 15 residues. V lost 0 bases to trimming and J lost 10 bases; unmatched junction nucleotides: 6. Germline CDR1 reads LNHNV; CDR2 reads YYDKDF (reference sequence). The CDR3 nucleotides read TGTGCCACCAGCAGAGATCTAGCGGGAGAGGGGGAGCAGTTCTTC. The encoded protein is CATSRDLAGEGEQFF.